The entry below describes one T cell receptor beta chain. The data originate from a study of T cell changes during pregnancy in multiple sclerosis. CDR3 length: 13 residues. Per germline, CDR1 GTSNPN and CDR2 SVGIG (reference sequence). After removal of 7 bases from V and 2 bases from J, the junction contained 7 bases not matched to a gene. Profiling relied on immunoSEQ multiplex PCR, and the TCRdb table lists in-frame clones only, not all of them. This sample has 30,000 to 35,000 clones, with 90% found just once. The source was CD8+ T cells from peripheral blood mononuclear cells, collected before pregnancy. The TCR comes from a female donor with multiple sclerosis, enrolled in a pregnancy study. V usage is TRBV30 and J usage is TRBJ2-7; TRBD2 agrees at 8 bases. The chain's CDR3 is CASRGSGAYEQYF. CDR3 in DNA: TGTGCCTCCCGGGGTAGCGGGGCCTACGAGCAGTACTTC.